This entry lists 21 T cell receptor beta chains sequenced from one sample in a study of CD8+ T cells in alopecia areata. Stated treatment: oral pan-JAK inhibitor, 5-10 mg twice daily. Once RNA had been extracted, it was reverse transcribed into cDNA to act as the sequencing template. Some clones are missing from TCRdb's copy, which holds only in-frame ones; the method was immunoSEQ multiplex PCR. The sample has fewer than 350,000 clones; 58% are singletons. The specimen was CD4+ T cells sorted from blood, collected at week 24, from a patient treated with tofacitinib. These receptors came from a human donor with alopecia areata.

The chain links TRBV18 to TRBJ2-5; D not resolved. Trimming removed 6 bases from V and 2 bases from J, with 10 bases in between. The CDR3 is made up of 13 amino acids. CDR1 and CDR2 (germline): KGHSH, LQKENI. The CDR3 spells CASSTPNQETQYF. DNA for the CDR3: TGTGCCAGCTCGACCCCAAATCAAGAGACCCAGTACTTC.

About this clone itself: Different DNA sequences within this sample yield the same CDR3. V usage is TRBV15 and J usage is TRBJ1-3; a possible D gene is TRBD1 (6 bases). Germline V gene sequence: CDR1 LNHNV, CDR2 YYDKDF (reference sequence). This CDR3 has 15 amino acids. V was shortened by 0 bases and J by 1 base, with 7 bases between the two germline ends. The chain's CDR3 is CATSRDRGSGNTIYF. The DNA for the CDR3 is TGTGCCACCAGCAGAGACAGGGGATCTGGAAACACCATATATTTT.

This chain uses TRBV5-1 with TRBJ2-7; D tentatively fits TRBD1 or TRBD2 (5 bases each). Per germline, CDR1 SGHRS and CDR2 YFSETQ. V lost 3 bases to trimming and J lost 4 bases, with 14 bases between them. The CDR3 is made up of 14 amino acids. The CDR3 protein is CASSYGQGRYEQYF. DNA of the CDR3: TGCGCCAGCAGCTACGGACAAGGGAGATACGAGCAGTACTTC.

The rearrangement links TRBV7-4 to TRBJ2-5; 9 bases map to TRBD1. The CDR3 has 16 amino acids. Trimming at V came to 10 bases and at J to 1 base, leaving 13 bases not matched to a gene. Looked up from germline, CDR1 is SGHVT and CDR2 is SQSDAQ. The CDR3 bases are TGTGCCAACCCGATCCGGGACAGGGAATTCCAAGAGACCCAGTACTTC. It yields the protein CANPIRDREFQETQYF.

The chain couples TRBV19 to TRBJ2-1; the match to TRBD2 covers 11 bases. V gave up 5 bases and J gave up 3 bases; unmatched junction bases: 9. In germline, CDR1 is LNHDA, CDR2 SQIVND (reference sequence). This CDR3 region has 17 residues. CDR3 nucleotides: TGTGCCAGTAGTTCCCCCTCGACTAGCGGGATCTACAATGAGCAGTTCTTC. This codes for CASSSPSTSGIYNEQFF.

The gene calls are TRBV25-1 and TRBJ2-7, with 7 bases fitting TRBD1. The CDR3 covers 14 residues. V shed 7 bases and J 2 bases; nucleotides not matched to a gene: 8. Germline lookup yields CDR1 MGHDK and CDR2 SYGVNS. The CDR3 sequence: CASTVGQLPYEQYF. CDR3 sequence (DNA): TGTGCCAGCACTGTGGGACAGTTGCCCTACGAGCAGTACTTC.

The CDR3 loop reads CASSSGGSPLHF. The DNA of the CDR3 is TGTGCCAGCAGCAGCGGGGGTTCACCCCTCCACTTT. The V and J genes are TRBV6-5 and TRBJ1-6, with a possible D match to TRBD1 (5 bases). CDR1 is MNHEY, CDR2 SVGAGI, per germline. The CDR3 spans 12 residues. V shed 6 bases and J shed 9 bases, with 9 bases lying between them.

On this clone itself: Within the sample, other DNA sequences also encode this same CDR3. The chain recombines TRBV29-1 with TRBJ1-1; D is uncertain. V was cut by 4 bases and J by 0 bases, with 9 bases left in between. This CDR3 spans 13 amino acids. Germline CDR1 is SQVTM and CDR2 is ANQGSEA. CDR3 sequence reads: CSVGRRLNTEAFF. The CDR3 region has the DNA TGCAGCGTTGGAAGGCGCTTGAACACTGAAGCTTTCTTT.

This clone appeared a few times. J is TRBJ2-1 and V is TRBV2; D gene unclear. In germline, CDR1 is SNHLY, CDR2 FYNNEI. The V gene lost 3 bases and the J gene lost 3 bases, with 12 bases spanning the gap. The CDR3 has 15 residues. CDR3 nucleotide sequence: TGTGCCAGCAGTGATAGGCCCGGATTCTACAATGAGCAGTTCTTC. It translates to CASSDRPGFYNEQFF. Full variable domain (outside the CDR3, taken from reference TRBV2 and TRBJ2-1): EPEVTQTPSHQVTQMGQEVILRCVPISNHLYFYWYRQILGQKVEFLVSFYNNEISEKSEIFDDQFSVERPDGSNFTLKIRSTKLEDSAMYFCASSDRPGFYNEQFFGPGTRLTVL.

The chain links TRBV5-1 to TRBJ2-5; D remains unclear. This CDR3 spans 16 amino acids. V dropped 0 bases and J dropped 2 bases, with 14 bases sitting between them. Germline lookup yields CDR1 SGHRS and CDR2 YFSETQ. The DNA for the CDR3 is TGCGCCAGCAGCTTGGATCCGGGTCTCCCACAAGAGACCCAGTACTTC. It translates to CASSLDPGLPQETQYF.

The chain is built from TRBV7-2 and TRBJ2-5, with D perhaps matching TRBD2 (7 bases). Germline lookup yields CDR1 SGHTA and CDR2 FQGNSA. The CDR3 runs to 14 residues. Between the trimmed V and J ends, which lost 3 bases and 4 bases, there was a span of 12 bases. The DNA of the CDR3 is TGTGCCAGCAGCTTGGACAGCGGGGCAGAGACCCAGTACTTC. It translates to CASSLDSGAETQYF. Supplemented by reference TRBV7-2 and TRBJ2-5, the full variable domain reads GAGVSQSPSNKVTEKGKDVELRCDPISGHTALYWYRQSLGQGLEFLIYFQGNSAPDKSGLPSDRFSAERTGGSVSTLTIQRTQQEDSAVYLCASSLDSGAETQYFGPGTRLLVL.

The J gene is TRBJ2-7, the V gene TRBV25-1; D may be TRBD1 or TRBD2 (5 bases each). CDR3 size: 15 residues. Germline CDR1 and CDR2: MGHDK and SYGVNS. The germline V and J ends were trimmed by 6 bases and 3 bases, with 18 bases remaining between them. Here the CDR3 reads CASSFPGPQSYEQYF. The CDR3 DNA reads as TGTGCCAGCAGCTTTCCGGGACCTCAGAGCTACGAGCAGTACTTC.

This clone occurred once. The chain employs TRBV2 and TRBJ2-3, with TRBD2 matching over 10 bases. This CDR3 is built from 15 residues. Germline CDR1 reads SNHLY; CDR2 reads FYNNEI. V was pared by 4 bases and J by 6 bases, with 7 bases of the junction left unmatched. The CDR3 nucleotides read TGTGCCAGCAGTGGTCCTAGCGGGGGAGGGGATACGCAGTATTTT. It encodes CASSGPSGGGDTQYF.

In its sample, this clone was seen a few times. The gene calls are TRBV28 and TRBJ2-7; 8 nucleotides match TRBD1. The CDR3 is made up of 13 amino acids. The junction had 7 bases not matched to a gene; V was cut back by 5 bases and J by 7 bases. Germline-derived CDR1 and CDR2 are MDHEN and SYDVKM. This CDR3 reads CASSPPDRDEQYF. CDR3 nucleotide sequence: TGTGCCAGCAGTCCACCGGACAGGGATGAGCAGTACTTC.

The chain joins TRBV5-6 to TRBJ1-5; the match to TRBD1 covers 12 bases. This CDR3 spans 19 amino acids. Germline V gene data show CDR1 as SGHDT and CDR2 as YYEEEE. Trimming removed 0 bases from V and 1 base from J; junction bases left unmatched: 8. Here the CDR3 DNA reads TGTGCCAGCAGCTTGGCCCTAAGGGACAGGGGGCCAAGCAATCAGCCCCAGCATTTT. Protein: CASSLALRDRGPSNQPQHF.

This clone appeared a single time. J is TRBJ1-2 and V is TRBV30, with D perhaps matching TRBD1 (5 bases). The CDR3 has 13 amino acids. V was shortened by 7 bases and J by 0 bases, with 12 bases between the two germline ends. Germline V gene sequence: CDR1 GTSNPN, CDR2 SVGIG (reference sequence). DNA for the CDR3: TGTGCCTCCCGGAGAGGGGCTAACTATGGCTACACCTTC. It encodes CASRRGANYGYTF.

The V call is TRBV6-6, the J call TRBJ2-7; D not certain. Germline V CDR1 and CDR2: MNHNY, SVGAGI (reference sequence). This CDR3 region has 13 residues. The V and J ends lost 6 bases and 7 bases respectively, with 16 bases between them. In DNA form, the CDR3 reads TGTGCCAGCAGCCCTTACTACGACAAGGAGCAGTACTTC. It codes for CASSPYYDKEQYF.

The sample holds one count of this clone. The chain is built from TRBV30 and TRBJ1-4, with D perhaps TRBD1 (5 bases). V shed 7 bases and J shed 8 bases, with 14 bases lying between them. Germline lookup yields CDR1 GTSNPN and CDR2 SVGIG (reference sequence). The CDR3 has 12 residues. The DNA of the CDR3 is TGTGCCTTCGGCCCAGGGAGCGAAAAACTGTTTTTT. It codes for CAFGPGSEKLFF. The whole variable domain, remainder taken from reference TRBV30 and TRBJ1-4, is SQTIHQWPATLVQPVGSPLSLECTVEGTSNPNLYWYRQAAGRGLQLLFYSVGIGQISSEVPQNLSASRPQDRQFILSSKKLLLSDSGFYLCAFGPGSEKLFFGSGTQLSVL.

The J gene is TRBJ2-3, the V gene TRBV4-3; possibly TRBD2 for D (6 bases). V gave up 0 bases and J gave up 6 bases, with 7 bases separating them. CDR3 length: 13 residues. CDR1 LGHNA and CDR2 YSLEER come from the germline V gene. In nucleotides, the CDR3 is TGCGCCAGCAGCCAAGATGGGGGGGATACGCAGTATTTT. It codes for CASSQDGGDTQYF.

CDR3 residues: CASGLVQGYVDTQYF. As DNA, the CDR3 is TGTGCTAGTGGTTTGGTGCAGGGGTATGTGGATACGCAGTATTTT. The chain combines TRBV12-5 with TRBJ2-3, with TRBD1 as a possible D gene (6 bases). The length of the CDR3 is 15 residues. Trimming removed 0 bases from V and 6 bases from J, with 13 bases in between. CDR1 is LGHNT and CDR2 is FRNRAP in the germline V gene.

CDR3 region: CASSLRGQGPGELFF. The CDR3, as DNA: TGTGCCAGCAGTTTAAGGGGACAGGGGCCCGGGGAGCTGTTTTTT. The gene calls are TRBV28 and TRBJ2-2, with 10 nucleotides matching TRBD1. CDR3 length equals 15 residues. J was trimmed by 6 bases and V by 2 bases; bases with no gene match: 3. CDR1 MDHEN and CDR2 SYDVKM come from the germline V gene.